The 3 T cell receptor beta chains listed next were all sequenced from one sample in a study of T cells expressing NK-cell markers. One entry per CDR3 protein, without DNA, is what TCRdb gives after re-calling the 5' RACE reads. This sample's clone table lists over 200,000 distinct CDR3 sequences. Material: blood T cells: a sorted CD56 or NKG2C T cell subset, CD4+ or CD8+ T cells, or bulk PBMC T cells (not recorded which). The receptors come from a man younger than 30 in good health.

V usage is TRBV6-2 or TRBV6-3 and J usage is TRBJ2-1; the D call of TRBD2 rests on TCRdb alone, since no DNA is present to check it. Germline loops: CDR1 MNHEY, CDR2 SVGEGT. The CDR3 covers 14 residues. CDR3: CASSPTGLAGGWFF.

The CDR3 protein is CASSLDDRPPYEQYF. V usage is TRBV5-1 and J usage is TRBJ2-7; TCRdb outputs TRBD1, but without DNA this stays unchecked. The CDR3 loop spans 15 amino acids. Germline-derived CDR1 and CDR2 are SGHRS and YFSETQ.

This CDR3 is CASSLDSSYNEQFF. The chain is built from TRBV7-9 and TRBJ2-1. Looked up from germline, CDR1 is SEHNR and CDR2 is FQNEAQ (reference sequence). The CDR3 runs to 14 residues.